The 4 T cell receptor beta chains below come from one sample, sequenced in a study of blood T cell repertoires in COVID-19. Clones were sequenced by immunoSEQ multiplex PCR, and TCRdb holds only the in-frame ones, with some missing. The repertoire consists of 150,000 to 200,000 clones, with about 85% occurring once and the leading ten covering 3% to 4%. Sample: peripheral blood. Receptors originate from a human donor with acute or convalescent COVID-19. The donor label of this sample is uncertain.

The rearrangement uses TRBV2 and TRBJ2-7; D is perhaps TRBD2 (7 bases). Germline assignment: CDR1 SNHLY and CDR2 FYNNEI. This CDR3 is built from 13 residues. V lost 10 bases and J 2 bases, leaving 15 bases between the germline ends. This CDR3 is CAIGGPPTYEQYF. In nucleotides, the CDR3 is TGTGCCATCGGGGGGCCGCCCACCTACGAGCAGTACTTC. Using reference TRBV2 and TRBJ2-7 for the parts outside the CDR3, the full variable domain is EPEVTQTPSHQVTQMGQEVILRCVPISNHLYFYWYRQILGQKVEFLVSFYNNEISEKSEIFDDQFSVERPDGSNFTLKIRSTKLEDSAMYFCAIGGPPTYEQYFGPGTRLTVT.

This chain's CDR3 is CASSFAGAGNTIYF. In DNA, the CDR3 is TGTGCCAGCAGCTTTGCCGGGGCTGGAAACACCATATATTTT. The chain employs TRBV7-9 and TRBJ1-3; D is undetermined. In germline, CDR1 is SEHNR, CDR2 FQNEAQ (reference sequence). The CDR3 is 14 amino acids. V was pared by 3 bases and J by 2 bases, with 8 bases between.

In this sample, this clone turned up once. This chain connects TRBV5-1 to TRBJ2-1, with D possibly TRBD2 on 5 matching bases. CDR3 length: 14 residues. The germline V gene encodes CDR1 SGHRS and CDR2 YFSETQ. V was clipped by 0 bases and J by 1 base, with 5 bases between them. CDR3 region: CASSLGTSYNEQFF. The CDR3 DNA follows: TGCGCCAGCAGCTTGGGGACTTCCTACAATGAGCAGTTCTTC.

The CDR3 nucleotides are TGTGCCAGCAGCTTCTCCGGGACAGAGCTTAATCAGCCCCAGCATTTT. Amino acid sequence: CASSFSGTELNQPQHF. This rearrangement joins TRBV7-9 to TRBJ1-5; 7 bases are a match to TRBD1. V dropped 3 bases and J dropped 4; count of bases not matched to a gene: 9. CDR3 length equals 16 residues. CDR1 and CDR2 from the germline V gene are SEHNR and FQNEAQ (reference sequence).